Detailed here is one TCR beta chain. Its antigen remains undetermined. Just one base apart from a much larger clone, this may be a read error. TCR beta CDR3 regions were amplified from RNA transcripts. A first-round RT-PCR of the TCR CDR3 used the HTBI primer set with the Qiagen OneStep RT-PCR kit. Libraries were constructed in a second round of multiplex PCR, after which size selection and purification were carried out. Sequencing of the libraries was done on an Illumina HiSeq2000 using paired-end 100 bp reads. On the study's bioinformatics: Raw data were processed with SOAPnuke, discarding reads with adapters, uncalled bases, mean Phred below 15, or no exact constant-primer or identifier match. COPE v1.2.5 was used to merge the high-quality paired reads, and each unique nucleotide sequence was defined as a clonotype. MiTCR v1.1 was used to align clonotypes to the IMGT TRBV, TRBD and TRBJ reference segments. The analysis was restricted to V-J combinations with a frequency above 0.0001, which together covered about 99% of the repertoires. The TCS score was defined as F50 (clonal expansion) divided by E x V (chaos), with BLOSUM62-based TCRdist calculated between CDR3 peptides within each V-J. Welch's t-statistics and random forest reduced roughly 540 V-J features to some 14, which were used in a naive Bayes classifier (R e1071). The similarity between thyroid and blood repertoires was quantified using the Morisita-Horn index. In TCRdb, the public reads were trimmed at Q25 with fastp and aligned with MiXCR, with productive beta chains retained. Every distinct CDR3 protein forms one entry, paired with its most common genes and DNA. The V and J calls here are based on TCRdb, not the publication. This sample has about 570,000 distinct CDR3 sequences in its table, and about half of those were observed once. Clones ranked in the top ten supply around 17% of the sample.

This sample is drawn from a study of T cells in Graves' hyperthyroidism and ophthalmopathy (dated by TCRdb to the late 2010s). For the study in its entirety: A discovery cohort of about 96 patients, roughly 45 with Graves' ophthalmopathy and approximately 55 with stable Graves' hyperthyroidism, was used to find distinguishing TCR V-J signatures. Whether ophthalmopathy could be predicted prospectively was tested in an independent validation cohort made up of under 20 hyperthyroidism patients plus 17 patients who later progressed to ophthalmopathy. The 95 to 100 discovery patients were randomly divided into training and test sets at a 7:3 ratio. The study also compared thyroid tissue and blood T-cell repertoires from about six Graves' hyperthyroidism patients. After blood sampling, hyperthyroidism patients were treated with methimazole at a starting dose of 30 mg daily, and ophthalmopathy patients were treated with high-dose intravenous methylprednisolone. The paper reports TCR Vbeta CDR3 sequencing of 135 peripheral blood samples: some 41 ophthalmopathy, roughly 80 hyperthyroidism and around 17 progressor patients. General study outcomes and caveats: A model built on a 13 V-J signature distinguished ophthalmopathy from stable hyperthyroidism, reaching roughly 88% sensitivity and 81% to 83% specificity in cross-validation and 80%/75% in testing. Most expanded thyroid clonotypes (frequency above 0.001) were also detected in blood, a finding suggesting that blood repertoires may reflect thyroid immune responses. Sample size was not statistically predetermined, and investigators were not blinded to group allocation. During validation, the model predicted progression to ophthalmopathy a median of approximately 6.5 months ahead of onset, with around 70% sensitivity and 72.22% specificity.

The study excluded patients with uncontrolled infections, other autoimmune diseases, pregnancy or lactation. Clinical symptoms, serum thyroxine and TRAb, thyroid ultrasound, and orbital computed tomography formed the basis for the diagnoses. Total RNA was extracted with Trizol reagent, and quality was checked on an Agilent 2100 Bioanalyzer. Including cysteine and phenylalanine, the CDR3 has 13 amino acids. Only CDR3 DNA is held: 39 bases, read in frame from base 1. V is cut by 4 bases and J by 2 bases, and the space between the germline ends is 12 bases. Per the germline V gene (reference sequence), DFQATT is the CDR1 and SNEGSKA is the CDR2.

Sequenced: peripheral blood or thyroid tissue (not recorded which). The clonotype was recovered from an adult woman with Graves' disease, either hyperthyroidism or ophthalmopathy (not recorded which). Recombination joined TRBV20-1 with TRBJ2-7; the D assignment is uncertain and may be TRBD1 or TRBD2, with 5 bases supporting each. For the CDR3, the sequence is CSAKGPFPYEQYF. The DNA reads TGCAGTGCTAAGGGACCTTTCCCCTACGAGCAGTACTTC.